The 30 T cell receptor beta chains listed next were all sequenced from one sample in a study of cytomegalovirus exposure and HLA in healthy donors. With 60 Vbeta and 13 Jbeta primers, the PCR was carried out. Method: immunoSEQ multiplex PCR; TCRdb's copy keeps in-frame clones and lacks some. The sample lists about 200,000 clones, approximately 83% occurring once. The sample comprised PBMCs. These TCRs come from a boy younger than 10 in good health and CMV-seronegative.

The rearrangement joins TRBV7-2 to TRBJ2-5; TRBD1 agrees at 11 bases. This CDR3 spans 15 amino acids. Unmatched junction bases numbered 4, after V lost 0 bases and J lost 7 bases. From germline, CDR1 is SGHTA and CDR2 FQGNSA. Here the CDR3 DNA reads TGTGCCAGCAGCTTAGCCCCCGGGACAGGGGGGACCCAGTACTTC. Protein: CASSLAPGTGGTQYF.

This clone was seen only once. V and J are TRBV7-3 and TRBJ1-4, with 7 bases lining up with TRBD1. CDR1 SGHTA and CDR2 FQGTGA come from the germline V gene. This CDR3 region has 15 residues. V was pared by 7 bases and J by 8 bases, with 13 bases of the junction left unmatched. CDR3 bases: TGTGCCAGCACCTTTAGGGGACAGATGTGGGAAAAACTGTTTTTT. Its translation is CASTFRGQMWEKLFF.

The gene calls are TRBV11-3 and TRBJ2-5; 9 bases are shared with TRBD2. Germline V lookup: CDR1 SGHNT, CDR2 YENEEA. V was pared by 1 base and J by 1 base, with 4 bases of the junction left unmatched. There are 16 residues in the CDR3. The CDR3 is CASSLGGSGGQETQYF. Here the CDR3 DNA reads TGTGCCAGCAGCTTAGGAGGTAGCGGGGGCCAAGAGACCCAGTACTTC.

This chain links TRBV4-2 with TRBJ2-3, with D possibly TRBD2 on 5 matching bases. Trimming stripped 3 bases from V and 6 bases from J, with 16 bases between. The CDR3 loop spans 15 amino acids. Germline CDR1 LGHNA, CDR2 YNFKEQ. The CDR3 coding sequence is TGTGCCAGCAGCCAGGCTGGGCTAGGGAGTGATACGCAGTATTTT. This gives the protein CASSQAGLGSDTQYF.

The chain links TRBV4-1 to TRBJ2-2, with 7 bases that match TRBD1. The CDR3 is 12 amino acids. Trimming took 5 bases from V and 14 from J; bases not matched to a gene: 8. Germline CDR1 MGHRA, CDR2 YSYEKL. In nucleotides, the CDR3 is TGCGCCAGCAGCACTTGGACAGGAGAACTGTTTTTT. Its translation: CASSTWTGELFF.

J is TRBJ1-2 and V is TRBV6-6; D is undetermined. Between the trimmed V and J ends, which lost 2 bases and 4 bases, there was a span of 17 bases. Germline V gene data show CDR1 as MNHNY and CDR2 as SVGAGI (reference sequence). The CDR3 spans 16 residues. CDR3: CASSYGSGGLVYGYTF. CDR3 nucleotide sequence: TGTGCCAGCAGTTACGGGAGCGGCGGCCTAGTCTATGGCTACACCTTC.

The CDR3 protein is CSVPLTGLLGGYTF. DNA for the CDR3: TGCAGCGTCCCCCTGACAGGCCTACTCGGGGGCTACACCTTC. The V call is TRBV29-1, the J call TRBJ1-2; the D gene is possibly TRBD1 (6 bases). The CDR3 loop spans 14 amino acids. CDR1 is SQVTM and CDR2 is ANQGSEA in the germline V gene. Trimming removed 6 bases at V and 8 bases at J, with 22 bases between.

For this clone: The same CDR3 can be traced to other DNA sequences in this sample. The chain employs TRBV7-9 and TRBJ2-7; D is uncertain. V was clipped by 1 base and J by 5 bases, with 6 bases between them. In germline, CDR1 is SEHNR, CDR2 FQNEAQ (reference sequence). This CDR3 region has 12 residues. The CDR3 nucleotides read TGTGCCAGCAGCTTAGGCTCGGACGAGCAGTACTTC. It translates to CASSLGSDEQYF.

The V gene is TRBV4-2, the J gene TRBJ1-4; 7 nucleotides align to TRBD1. The ends lost 6 bases at V and 5 bases at J; junction bases unmatched: 12. Germline loops: CDR1 LGHNA, CDR2 YNFKEQ. The CDR3 spans 16 residues. CDR3 nucleotides: TGTGCCAGCAGAAAACAACCGGGACAGCTAAATGAAAAACTGTTTTTT. Translated: CASRKQPGQLNEKLFF.

V gene TRBV14 combines with J gene TRBJ2-5; TRBD2 might be the D (6 bases). V lost 1 base and J 4 bases, leaving 16 bases between the germline ends. The V gene's germline CDR1 is SGHDN and CDR2 FVKESK. The CDR3 runs to 16 residues. This CDR3 is CASSQARVLGGETQYF. CDR3 nucleotide sequence: TGTGCCAGCAGCCAAGCCCGGGTTCTGGGGGGAGAGACCCAGTACTTC.

CDR3: CASSFTAAKNYEQYF. CDR3 nucleotides: TGTGCCAGCAGCTTTACGGCGGCCAAGAACTACGAGCAGTACTTC. This sequence joins TRBV7-2 and TRBJ2-7; D is undetermined. Germline-derived CDR1 and CDR2 are SGHTA and FQGNSA. The length of the CDR3 is 15 residues. Deletions cut 3 bases from V and 3 bases from J, with 15 bases between.

The chain has TRBV9 and TRBJ1-6; the D gene is possibly TRBD1 (5 bases). Germline loops: CDR1 SGDLS, CDR2 YYNGEE. Trimming took 0 bases from V and 10 from J, leaving 17 bases between them. The CDR3 is 16 amino acids. The CDR3 sequence is CASSVEGLGGTSPLHF. The DNA for the CDR3 is TGTGCCAGCAGCGTAGAGGGTCTTGGGGGGACCTCACCCCTCCACTTT.

This chain connects TRBV7-3 to TRBJ2-5; tentatively, D is TRBD1 (7 bases). The CDR3 loop spans 15 amino acids. The germline V and J ends were trimmed by 2 bases and 5 bases, with 15 bases remaining between them. Germline CDR1 and CDR2: SGHTA and FQGTGA. The CDR3 spells CASSLGPGGQETQYF. The CDR3 bases are TGTGCCAGCAGCTTAGGTCCCGGGGGACAGGAGACCCAGTACTTC.

The genes are TRBV2 and TRBJ2-7, with 8 bases matching TRBD1. The CDR3 has 15 residues. After removal of 4 bases from V and 4 bases from J, the junction contained 9 bases not matched to a gene. CDR1 SNHLY and CDR2 FYNNEI come from the germline V gene. CDR3 loop: CASSAETGARYEQYF. The DNA of the CDR3 is TGTGCCAGCAGTGCTGAGACAGGGGCTCGTTACGAGCAGTACTTC.

The J gene is TRBJ2-2, the V gene TRBV7-3; 9 bases match TRBD2. The CDR3 consists of 20 residues. V was clipped by 1 base and J by 3 bases; unmatched bases: 15. Germline V gene lookup returns CDR1 SGHTA and CDR2 FQGTGA. The DNA for the CDR3 is TGTGCCAGCAGCTTAATCATGGGAGGGGGCGGGGGGGCGGACACCGGGGAGCTGTTTTTT. As protein: CASSLIMGGGGGADTGELFF.

The chain recombines TRBV13 with TRBJ1-6; 8 bases map to TRBD1. Germline V gene sequence: CDR1 PRHDT, CDR2 FYEKMQ (reference sequence). Unmatched junction bases numbered 1, after V lost 4 bases and J lost 8 bases. The CDR3 runs to 13 residues. The CDR3 reads CASSWDRYSPLHF. For the CDR3, the DNA is TGTGCCAGCAGCTGGGACAGGTATTCACCCCTCCACTTT.

This chain uses TRBV4-1 with TRBJ1-2, with unresolved D. Germline V gives CDR1 MGHRA, CDR2 YSYEKL. The CDR3 is made up of 14 amino acids. V was shortened by 0 bases and J by 5 bases, with 10 bases between the two germline ends. In DNA form, the CDR3 reads TGCGCCAGCAGCCAAGAGGCCATAAATTATGGCTACACCTTC. This sequence encodes CASSQEAINYGYTF.

This chain connects TRBV7-2 to TRBJ2-1; no firm D call. Germline V gives CDR1 SGHTA, CDR2 FQGNSA. The CDR3 sequence is 14 residues long. V lost 5 bases to trimming and J lost 7 bases, with 15 bases between them. CDR3 nucleotide sequence: TGTGCCAGCAGCCCCTCTCGCCTTCAGAATGAGCAGTTCTTC. Residues: CASSPSRLQNEQFF. The whole variable domain, filled in from reference TRBV7-2 and TRBJ2-1, reads GAGVSQSPSNKVTEKGKDVELRCDPISGHTALYWYRQSLGQGLEFLIYFQGNSAPDKSGLPSDRFSAERTGGSVSTLTIQRTQQEDSAVYLCASSPSRLQNEQFFGPGTRLTVL.

The chain combines TRBV20-1 with TRBJ1-2; 8 nucleotides line up with TRBD1. The CDR3 totals 11 residues. The V and J ends lost 5 bases and 5 bases, in that order; junction bases with no gene match: 1. Germline V gene data show CDR1 as DFQATT and CDR2 as SNEGSKA (reference sequence). CDR3: CSAGQGYGYTF. CDR3 DNA: TGCAGTGCTGGACAGGGATATGGCTACACCTTC.

CDR3 nucleotides: TGTGCCAGCAGCTTAGGGGGACTAGCGGGGGTTGAGCAGTACTTC. Its translation: CASSLGGLAGVEQYF. The chain joins TRBV7-2 to TRBJ2-7, with 14 positions matching TRBD2. The CDR3 length is 15 residues. Germline V gives CDR1 SGHTA, CDR2 FQGNSA. V was clipped by 1 base and J by 7 bases; unmatched bases: 3.

The chain recombines TRBV5-4 with TRBJ1-2; D not resolved. This CDR3 is 14 amino acids long. The ends were cut back, 7 bases at V and 0 bases at J, with 13 bases in the middle. Germline-derived CDR1 and CDR2 are SGHNT and YYREEE (reference sequence). This CDR3 is CASGRRNSNYGYTF. The CDR3 coding sequence is TGTGCCAGCGGGAGGAGAAACTCTAACTATGGCTACACCTTC.

The sample holds a few counts of this clone. V and J are TRBV10-3 and TRBJ1-2, with D uncertain. The V end was cut by 3 bases, the J end by 4 bases, with 12 bases between. The CDR3 covers 14 residues. From germline, CDR1 is ENHRY and CDR2 SYGVKD. The CDR3 DNA reads as TGTGCCATCAGTGACGGCCGGGATCCCTATGGCTACACCTTC. Translating gives CAISDGRDPYGYTF.

The chain joins TRBV11-2 to TRBJ2-3, with 7 positions matching TRBD2. V dropped 10 bases and J dropped 2; count of bases not matched to a gene: 6. Germline values: CDR1 SGHAT, CDR2 FQNNGV. CDR3 length: 13 amino acids. The CDR3 region has the DNA TGTGCCACAGGCGGGGGATTCACAGATACGCAGTATTTT. It translates to CATGGGFTDTQYF.

This rearrangement joins TRBV9 to TRBJ1-1; TRBD1 aligns across 9 bases. The junction had 3 bases not matched to a gene; V was cut back by 3 bases and J by 3 bases. The CDR3 is 14 amino acids. CDR1 is SGDLS, CDR2 YYNGEE, per germline. Written as DNA, the CDR3 is TGTGCCAGCAGCGGAAGGGACAGGGACACTGAAGCTTTCTTT. Encoded protein: CASSGRDRDTEAFF.

The genes are TRBV5-1 and TRBJ2-1; 8 positions match TRBD2. V trimming: 5 bases; J trimming: 0 bases; junction bases outside the gene matches: 4. The CDR3 extends over 15 amino acids. Germline-derived CDR1 and CDR2 are SGHRS and YFSETQ. CDR3 nucleotide sequence: TGCGCCAGCAGGGCAGCGGGGGTCTCCTACAATGAGCAGTTCTTC. Translating it yields CASRAAGVSYNEQFF.

The V call is TRBV6-5, the J call TRBJ2-7, with 9 nucleotides matching TRBD1. The CDR3 covers 14 residues. CDR1 MNHEY and CDR2 SVGAGI come from the germline V gene. V trimming: 5 bases; J trimming: 4 bases; junction bases outside the gene matches: 6. The DNA for the CDR3 is TGTGCCAGCAGTCAGGACAGGGGAGGGTACGAGCAGTACTTC. It encodes CASSQDRGGYEQYF.

Here the CDR3 DNA reads TGCAGCGTCGGGCCTTGGGACTATCGGGAAGAGACCCAGTACTTC. Translated: CSVGPWDYREETQYF. The chain employs TRBV29-1 and TRBJ2-5; 7 bases match TRBD2. J lost 3 bases, V lost 6 bases, and 13 bases had no gene match. Germline V CDR1 and CDR2: SQVTM, ANQGSEA. CDR3 length equals 15 residues.

The chain employs TRBV6-5 and TRBJ2-7, with TRBD1 matching over 8 bases. CDR1 and CDR2 (germline): MNHEY, SVGAGI. Unmatched junction bases numbered 14, after V lost 5 bases and J lost 8 bases. The CDR3 has 15 residues. CDR3 nucleotides: TGTGCCAGCAGTACCCCGGACAGGGCAGGTCCTAAGCAGTACTTC. Encoded protein: CASSTPDRAGPKQYF.

The J gene is TRBJ1-1, the V gene TRBV27, with unresolved D. Germline V gene sequence: CDR1 MNHEY, CDR2 SMNVEV (reference sequence). The length of the CDR3 is 13 residues. V gave up 1 base and J gave up 1 base, with 4 bases separating them. The CDR3 here is CASSLWANTEAFF. In DNA form, the CDR3 reads TGTGCCAGCAGTTTATGGGCGAACACTGAAGCTTTCTTT.

The CDR3 DNA sequence: TGCGCCAGCGCGCGAACCGAACAGGGGCCGAACACCGGGGAGCTGTTTTTT. Its protein is CASARTEQGPNTGELFF. This sequence joins TRBV4-1 and TRBJ2-2; 7 nucleotides align to TRBD1. The ends lost 8 bases at V and 0 bases at J; junction bases unmatched: 12. The CDR3 has 17 amino acids. The germline V gene has CDR1 MGHRA and CDR2 YSYEKL.